Following are 25 T cell receptor beta chains from one sample sequenced in a study of T-cell reconstitution after alpha-beta-depleted transplantation in children. During its preparation, the TCRbeta library received unique molecular identifiers. In TCRdb, the PCR reads were re-called with MiXCR into one record per CDR3 protein. The table lists some 400,000 distinct CDR3 sequences, around 21% of them singletons. Material: PBMCs from the stem cell graft donor, obtained from the stem cell graft. These receptors were collected from a human donor who donated a stem cell graft to a child with acute myeloid leukemia.

A few counts support this clonotype. V is TRBV20-1 and J is TRBJ1-6; 11 bases fit TRBD1. The CDR3 loop spans 14 amino acids. The V segment lost 6 bases and the J segment 4 bases; nucleotides outside the gene matches: 2. The V gene's germline CDR1 is DFQATT and CDR2 SNEGSKA (reference sequence). Here the CDR3 DNA reads TGCAGTGCCGGGGACAGGGGGTATAATTCACCCCTCCACTTT. It codes for CSAGDRGYNSPLHF.

The rearrangement uses TRBV7-2 and TRBJ2-7; the match to TRBD2 covers 10 bases. This CDR3 has 14 residues. Unmatched junction bases numbered 7, after V lost 5 bases and J lost 6 bases. CDR1 SGHTA and CDR2 FQGNSA come from the germline V gene. DNA of the CDR3: TGTGCCAGCAGCCTCAGCGGGAGGGCCCTCGAGCAGTACTTC. This encodes CASSLSGRALEQYF.

This clonotype turned up a few times. This chain uses TRBV28 with TRBJ2-7, with TRBD2 matching over 9 bases. Per the germline V gene, CDR1 is MDHEN and CDR2 is SYDVKM. The CDR3 contains 16 residues. The junction had 5 bases not matched to a gene; V was cut back by 1 base and J by 1 base. CDR3 protein: CASSLYGLARSYEQYF. The CDR3 nucleotides are TGTGCCAGCAGTTTATACGGACTAGCGAGATCCTACGAGCAGTACTTC.

This chain links TRBV7-6 with TRBJ2-2, with D possibly being TRBD2 (6 bases). Germline V gene sequence: CDR1 SGHVS, CDR2 FNYEAQ. V shed 2 bases and J shed 5 bases, with 15 bases lying between them. The CDR3 consists of 16 residues. The CDR3 sequence: CASSLRTTGGTGELFF. CDR3 sequence (DNA): TGTGCCAGCAGCTTACGGACTACCGGCGGTACCGGGGAGCTGTTTTTT.

In this sample, this clonotype turned up a few times. V is TRBV20-1 and J is TRBJ1-6, with D possibly matching TRBD1 (5 bases). The germline V and J ends were trimmed by 0 bases and 13 bases, with 13 bases remaining between them. The germline gives CDR1 DFQATT, CDR2 SNEGSKA (reference sequence). The CDR3 totals 13 residues. CDR3 sequence: CSARDHGDGPLHF. The CDR3 DNA sequence: TGCAGTGCTAGAGATCACGGGGACGGGCCCCTCCACTTT.

This clonotype was detected many times. The chain is built from TRBV6-5 and TRBJ2-1, with 8 nucleotides matching TRBD1. The V gene end was trimmed by 4 bases and the J gene end by 12 bases; junction bases not matched to a gene: 8. CDR1 MNHEY and CDR2 SVGAGI come from the germline V gene. The CDR3 is 13 amino acids. This CDR3 is CASSWTGSTPQFF. The DNA of the CDR3 is TGTGCCAGCAGTTGGACAGGGAGTACCCCGCAGTTCTTC.

The J gene is TRBJ1-1, the V gene TRBV12-3 or TRBV12-4; 10 bases are a match to TRBD1. This CDR3 region has 16 residues. J lost 10 bases, V lost 6 bases, and 17 bases had no gene match. CDR3 region: CASRRPGQGTADGAFF. The CDR3, as DNA: TGTGCCAGCAGACGACCGGGACAGGGGACCGCAGATGGAGCTTTCTTT.

The V call is TRBV7-9, the J call TRBJ1-5; no firm D call. Per germline, CDR1 SEHNR and CDR2 FQNEAQ (reference sequence). The V and J ends lost 1 base and 5 bases respectively, with 15 bases between them. The CDR3 has 16 amino acids. This chain's CDR3 is CASSLGAGGGDQPQHF. The DNA for the CDR3 is TGTGCCAGCAGCTTAGGGGCCGGCGGAGGCGATCAGCCCCAGCATTTT.

The chain employs TRBV7-8 and TRBJ2-7; the match to TRBD2 covers 7 bases. This CDR3 is built from 12 residues. The germline gives CDR1 SGHVS, CDR2 FQNEAQ. V dropped 9 bases and J dropped 3; count of bases not matched to a gene: 5. The CDR3 DNA is TGTGCCAGTGGACTAGGGGACTACGAGCAGTACTTC. This codes for CASGLGDYEQYF. The complete variable domain, with remaining parts taken from reference TRBV7-8 and TRBJ2-7, reads GAGVSQSPRYKVAKRGQDVALRCDPISGHVSLFWYQQALGQGPEFLTYFQNEAQLDKSGLPSDRFFAERPEGSVSTLKIQRTQQEDSAVYLCASGLGDYEQYFGPGTRLTVT.

This clonotype has more than one count but fewer than ten. This rearrangement joins TRBV20-1 to TRBJ1-2, with a weak D call TRBD1 (6 bases). This CDR3 is built from 13 residues. CDR1 is DFQATT, CDR2 SNEGSKA, per germline (reference sequence). CDR3 region: CRAEGVGPFGYTF. Written as DNA, the CDR3 is TGCAGGGCGGAGGGGGTAGGGCCGTTCGGCTACACCTTC.

The table lists this clonotype with a few counts. The chain is built from TRBV29-1 and TRBJ2-6; no clear D. CDR3 size: 15 residues. The ends were cut back, 5 bases at V and 0 bases at J, with 11 bases in the middle. From germline, CDR1 is SQVTM and CDR2 ANQGSEA. The CDR3 is CSVIGRHSGANVLTF. CDR3 DNA: TGCAGCGTTATTGGGCGTCACTCTGGGGCCAACGTCCTGACTTTC. Full variable domain (missing parts from reference TRBV29-1 and TRBJ2-6): SAVISQKPSRDICQRGTSLTIQCQVDSQVTMMFWYRQQPGQSLTLIATANQGSEATYESGFVIDKFPISRPNLTFSTLTVSNMSPEDSSIYLCSVIGRHSGANVLTFGAGSRLTVL.

This clonotype showed up many times. The V gene is TRBV4-2, the J gene TRBJ1-5; 9 positions match TRBD1. The CDR3 is 17 residues long. The V gene end was trimmed by 4 bases and the J gene end by 0 bases; junction bases not matched to a gene: 7. Germline CDR1 reads LGHNA; CDR2 reads YNFKEQ. CDR3 in amino acids: CASSRLQGASSNQPQHF. DNA for the CDR3: TGTGCCAGCAGCCGCTTACAGGGGGCGAGTAGCAATCAGCCCCAGCATTTT.

This clonotype has a count of ten or more. The chain has TRBV20-1 and TRBJ2-5, with D uncertain. Germline lookup yields CDR1 DFQATT and CDR2 SNEGSKA (reference sequence). The CDR3 is made up of 11 amino acids. Trimming took 7 bases from V and 1 from J, leaving 7 bases between them. The CDR3 reads CSVPVQETQYF. The CDR3 DNA reads TGCAGTGTCCCAGTCCAAGAGACCCAGTACTTC.

This clonotype was counted between two and nine times. The rearrangement links TRBV10-3 to TRBJ2-2, with 7 bases matching TRBD1. J lost 3 bases, V lost 6 bases, and 13 bases had no gene match. Per germline, CDR1 ENHRY and CDR2 SYGVKD. The CDR3 extends over 17 amino acids. The CDR3 sequence: CAIRALTGPRDTGELFF. The DNA for the CDR3 is TGTGCCATCAGGGCTTTGACAGGGCCGAGGGACACCGGGGAGCTGTTTTTT.

Of note for this clonotype: A much larger clonotype is one base distant, so this may be a read error. The conserved phenylalanine or tryptophan normally closing the CDR3 is absent here, so this likely arose from a read error. CDR3 nucleotide sequence: TGCAGCGTTGAAACGTCCAGGGGGGAGCAGTTCGTC. Translation: CSVETSRGEQFV. The chain combines TRBV29-1 with TRBJ2-1, with 7 bases matching TRBD1. CDR1 is SQVTM and CDR2 is ANQGSEA in the germline V gene. V lost 2 bases to trimming and J lost 10 bases; unmatched junction nucleotides: 5. The CDR3 is 12 residues long.

At least ten counts were recorded for this clonotype. The chain has TRBV12-3 or TRBV12-4 and TRBJ2-5; D might be TRBD1 (5 bases). The CDR3 length is 15 residues. V gave up 2 bases and J gave up 0 bases, with 10 bases separating them. The CDR3 protein is CASSLYRQHQETQYF. The DNA for the CDR3 is TGTGCCAGCAGTTTATATCGACAGCACCAAGAGACCCAGTACTTC.

V usage is TRBV6-5 and J usage is TRBJ2-5, with a weak D call TRBD1 (6 bases). The length of the CDR3 is 19 residues. CDR1 MNHEY and CDR2 SVGAGI come from the germline V gene. Trimming took 2 bases from V and 1 from J, leaving 23 bases between them. CDR3 DNA: TGTGCCAGCAGTTACCTATCCTCGCCTCAGGGGATGCCCCAAGAGACCCAGTACTTC. It translates to CASSYLSSPQGMPQETQYF.

This clonotype was detected only a few times. The chain employs TRBV11-2 and TRBJ2-7; 7 bases are a match to TRBD1. The length of the CDR3 is 16 residues. The germline gives CDR1 SGHAT, CDR2 FQNNGV. J gave up 2 bases and V 4 bases, and 11 bases lay outside the gene matches. The CDR3 sequence is CASSSGTANVAYEQYF. CDR3 bases: TGTGCCAGCAGCTCAGGGACAGCGAACGTAGCCTACGAGCAGTACTTC.

This clonotype was counted once. The chain has TRBV4-1 and TRBJ2-7; D is unresolved. Trimming stripped 1 base from V and 3 bases from J, with 7 bases between. The CDR3 spans 13 residues. CDR1 is MGHRA and CDR2 is YSYEKL in the germline V gene. The CDR3 spells CASSQGELYEQYF. The CDR3 DNA reads TGCGCCAGCAGCCAAGGGGAACTCTACGAGCAGTACTTC.

Many counts were recorded for this clonotype. This sequence joins TRBV20-1 and TRBJ2-7, with 10 bases fitting TRBD2. The germline V gene encodes CDR1 DFQATT and CDR2 SNEGSKA (reference sequence). The CDR3 is 14 amino acids. V gave up 5 bases and J gave up 5 bases; unmatched junction bases: 9. Here the CDR3 reads CSAYGLAVLDEQYF. CDR3 coding DNA: TGCAGTGCTTACGGACTAGCGGTATTGGACGAGCAGTACTTC.

This clonotype was seen ten or more times. The CDR3 nucleotides are TGTGCCACCAGAGACAGGGGGAACACTGAAGCTTTCTTT. Its protein product is CATRDRGNTEAFF. V gene TRBV24-1 combines with J gene TRBJ1-1, with 8 positions matching TRBD1. The CDR3 extends over 13 amino acids. The V segment lost 7 bases and the J segment 1 base; nucleotides outside the gene matches: 1. Germline V gives CDR1 KGHDR, CDR2 SFDVKD.

This clonotype appeared many times. The chain combines TRBV4-1 with TRBJ2-3; 9 bases are shared with TRBD1. V gave up 5 bases and J gave up 2 bases; unmatched junction bases: 11. The CDR3 extends over 17 amino acids. The germline V gene encodes CDR1 MGHRA and CDR2 YSYEKL. The CDR3 nucleotides are TGCGCCAGCAGCTCGACAGGGGGACTGGGCCCCACAGATACGCAGTATTTT. Encoded protein: CASSSTGGLGPTDTQYF.

The chain has TRBV21-1 and TRBJ2-5; the table gives TRBD1 as D, unverified against the DNA. TRBV21-1 corresponds to a pseudogene. The CDR3 is made up of 18 amino acids. This CDR3 reads CASSKRWQGRPSRETQYF. CDR3 in DNA: TGTGCCAGCAGCAAAAGGTGGCAGGGGAGGCCATCTAGGGAGACCCAGTACTTC.

This clonotype showed up just once. The DNA for the CDR3 is TGTGCCAGCAGGGTGAGGGGAAACACTGAAGCTTTCTTT. This encodes CASRVRGNTEAFF. V is TRBV12-3 or TRBV12-4 and J is TRBJ1-1, with a possible D match to TRBD1 (5 bases). With 6 bases removed from V and 2 bases from J, the gap between germline ends came to 10 bases. This CDR3 contains 13 residues.

The chain has TRBV5-1 and TRBJ2-5; D not certain. Between the trimmed V and J ends, which lost 1 base and 2 bases, there was a span of 6 bases. In germline, CDR1 is SGHRS, CDR2 YFSETQ. CDR3 length: 13 residues. CDR3 DNA sequence: TGCGCCAGCAGCTTGCTGGTTCAAGAGACCCAGTACTTC. It is translated as CASSLLVQETQYF.